Shown below are 32 T cell receptor beta chains from a single sample sequenced in a study of cytomegalovirus exposure and HLA in healthy donors. This PCR relied on a set of 60 Vbeta primers and 13 Jbeta primers. TCRdb's table, derived via immunoSEQ multiplex PCR, lists solely in-frame clones and lacks some. The sample holds 150,000 to 200,000 clones, more than 70% seen once. Input material: PBMCs. The receptors here all came from a woman between 35 and 50 years old in good health and CMV-seronegative.

The rearrangement joins TRBV2 to TRBJ2-4; TRBD2 agrees at 7 bases. Germline assignment: CDR1 SNHLY and CDR2 FYNNEI. The CDR3 has 17 residues. The V gene end was trimmed by 5 bases and the J gene end by 2 bases; junction bases not matched to a gene: 12. The CDR3 sequence is CASSLPRTSDTKNIQYF. For the CDR3, the DNA is TGTGCCAGCAGTCTCCCCAGGACTAGTGATACCAAAAACATTCAGTACTTC.

The chain has TRBV6-1 and TRBJ2-1, with D maybe TRBD1 (5 bases). Germline assignment: CDR1 MNHNS and CDR2 SASEGT. Trimming took 5 bases from V and 2 from J, leaving 10 bases between them. This CDR3 spans 14 amino acids. CDR3 nucleotides: TGTGCCAGCAGTCTCGACAGACCCTACAATGAGCAGTTCTTC. Protein: CASSLDRPYNEQFF.

This chain joins TRBV6-1 and TRBJ1-1; no definite D call. This CDR3 has 11 residues. With 7 bases removed from V and 4 bases from J, the gap between germline ends came to 7 bases. CDR1 and CDR2 (germline): MNHNS, SASEGT. The CDR3 loop reads CASTRPTEAFF. CDR3 in DNA: TGTGCCAGCACGAGGCCCACTGAAGCTTTCTTT.

This clone has only a few counts. The chain uses TRBV19 and TRBJ2-7; the D gene is possibly TRBD2 (6 bases). This CDR3 region has 14 residues. Germline CDR1 LNHDA, CDR2 SQIVND (reference sequence). V was shortened by 5 bases and J by 3 bases, with 14 bases between the two germline ends. In DNA, the CDR3 is TGTGCCAGTAGTCCCGCGCGGGGTTACTACGAGCAGTACGTC. This encodes CASSPARGYYEQYV.

Only a few counts were recorded for this clone. The chain is built from TRBV5-1 and TRBJ2-7, with D maybe TRBD2 (6 bases). The germline V gene encodes CDR1 SGHRS and CDR2 YFSETQ. Trimming removed 0 bases at V and 3 bases at J, with 13 bases between. This CDR3 has 15 residues. As DNA, the CDR3 is TGCGCCAGCAGCTTGGATGTAGGAGGGTACTACGAGCAGTACTTC. Amino acid sequence: CASSLDVGGYYEQYF. Complete variable domain (other parts from reference TRBV5-1 and TRBJ2-7): KAGVTQTPRYLIKTRGQQVTLSCSPISGHRSVSWYQQTPGQGLQFLFEYFSETQRNKGNFPGRFSGRQFSNSRSEMNVSTLELGDSALYLCASSLDVGGYYEQYFGPGTRLTVT.

The rearrangement links TRBV5-1 to TRBJ2-7, with 9 bases identical to TRBD1. The CDR3 is 15 residues long. With V trimmed by 0 bases and J by 2 bases, 3 bases remained unmatched. Germline V CDR1 and CDR2: SGHRS, YFSETQ. This chain's CDR3 is CASSLAGTGTYEQYF. In nucleotides, the CDR3 is TGCGCCAGCAGCTTGGCCGGGACAGGGACCTACGAGCAGTACTTC.

The CDR3 nucleotides are TGTGCCTGGAGTGCAAGTCTCGTCGGTGTAGCTGGAAACACCATATATTTT. Translated, it gives CAWSASLVGVAGNTIYF. V is TRBV30 and J is TRBJ1-3; no firm D call. Deletions cut 1 base from V and 2 bases from J, with 18 bases between. The CDR3 loop spans 17 amino acids. CDR1 GTSNPN and CDR2 SVGIG come from the germline V gene (reference sequence).

This clone appeared a single time. V is TRBV6-1 and J is TRBJ1-2; D is possibly TRBD1 (5 bases). Germline CDR1 MNHNS, CDR2 SASEGT. The CDR3 is 14 amino acids. Trimming removed 0 bases from V and 4 bases from J, with 9 bases in between. This CDR3 is CASSEAGEAYGYTF. The DNA of the CDR3 is TGTGCCAGCAGTGAAGCAGGGGAAGCCTATGGCTACACCTTC.

This chain connects TRBV12-5 to TRBJ2-2; TRBD2 aligns across 13 bases. This CDR3 region has 15 residues. V lost 5 bases and J lost 5; bases outside the gene matches: 2. CDR1 LGHNT and CDR2 FRNRAP come from the germline V gene. CDR3 coding DNA: TGTGCTAGTGGTAGGGGACTAGCGGGAACCGGGGAGCTGTTTTTT. Translation: CASGRGLAGTGELFF.

V usage is TRBV7-9 and J usage is TRBJ2-1, with 9 bases identical to TRBD2. The V gene end was trimmed by 1 base and the J gene end by 6 bases; junction bases not matched to a gene: 7. The CDR3 is 16 residues long. Looked up from germline, CDR1 is SEHNR and CDR2 is FQNEAQ (reference sequence). The DNA for the CDR3 is TGTGCCAGCAGCTTAGTGGCGGGAGGGTCCGGCAATGAGCAGTTCTTC. Residues: CASSLVAGGSGNEQFF.

The DNA for the CDR3 is TGTGCCAGCAGCGTCCGGGACAGGGAACGCTACACCTTC. It is translated as CASSVRDRERYTF. V and J are TRBV2 and TRBJ1-2; 9 nucleotides match TRBD1. Germline-derived CDR1 and CDR2 are SNHLY and FYNNEI. The length of the CDR3 is 13 residues. V was pared by 6 bases and J by 9 bases, with 8 bases of the junction left unmatched.

The chain links TRBV27 to TRBJ2-7; TRBD2 aligns across 7 bases. The V segment lost 2 bases and the J segment 1 base; nucleotides outside the gene matches: 5. This CDR3 is 15 amino acids long. The germline gives CDR1 MNHEY, CDR2 SMNVEV (reference sequence). The CDR3 DNA sequence: TGTGCCAGCAGTTTACGGTTAGCGGGTTCCTACGAGCAGTACGTC. This sequence encodes CASSLRLAGSYEQYV.

The V gene is TRBV6-1, the J gene TRBJ2-7; weak D call: TRBD2 (5 bases). Germline values: CDR1 MNHNS, CDR2 SASEGT. The length of the CDR3 is 14 residues. Deletions cut 6 bases from V and 2 bases from J, with 14 bases between. The chain's CDR3 is CASRRVAGAYEQYF. Written as DNA, the CDR3 is TGTGCCAGCAGACGGGTGGCCGGGGCCTACGAGCAGTACTTC.

The chain has TRBV27 and TRBJ1-5; no firm D call. CDR1 is MNHEY and CDR2 is SMNVEV in the germline V gene (reference sequence). The V gene lost 0 bases and the J gene lost 7 bases, with 10 bases spanning the gap. This CDR3 is built from 14 residues. The CDR3 DNA sequence: TGTGCCAGCAGTTTATCCATAGTCGCCCAGCCCCAGCATTTT. Encoded protein: CASSLSIVAQPQHF.

The chain combines TRBV7-9 with TRBJ1-1; maybe TRBD1 (6 bases). The CDR3 is made up of 12 amino acids. Germline CDR1 and CDR2: SEHNR and FQNEAQ (reference sequence). The V and J ends lost 6 bases and 7 bases respectively, with 12 bases between them. CDR3 DNA sequence: TGTGCCAGCAGTCGACAGGCGAGTGAAGCTTTCTTT. This gives the protein CASSRQASEAFF.

The chain combines TRBV7-3 with TRBJ2-3, with 8 nucleotides matching TRBD2. Trimming took 5 bases from V and 4 from J; bases not matched to a gene: 2. CDR1 SGHTA and CDR2 FQGTGA come from the germline V gene. The CDR3 runs to 13 residues. The CDR3 loop is CASSPGGADTQYF. CDR3 sequence (DNA): TGTGCCAGCAGCCCGGGGGGGGCAGATACGCAGTATTTT.

The J gene is TRBJ2-5, the V gene TRBV12-5; possibly TRBD2 for D (5 bases). CDR3 length: 16 amino acids. Per germline, CDR1 LGHNT and CDR2 FRNRAP. V lost 0 bases to trimming and J lost 4 bases, with 15 bases between them. The CDR3 coding sequence is TGTGCTAGTGGTTTGGTATCGGGGAACATCGGAGAGACCCAGTACTTC. It is translated as CASGLVSGNIGETQYF.

The gene calls are TRBV5-1 and TRBJ2-5, with D possibly being TRBD2 (5 bases). Looked up from germline, CDR1 is SGHRS and CDR2 is YFSETQ. The CDR3 consists of 13 residues. Trimming stripped 2 bases from V and 3 bases from J, with 8 bases between. CDR3 DNA: TGCGCCAGCAGCTTTAACGGGGAAGAGACCCAGTACTTC. Its translation: CASSFNGEETQYF.

With respect to this clone: A read error may account for a junction end that differs from germline. J is TRBJ1-1 and V is TRBV7-2, with D maybe TRBD1 (6 bases). The CDR3 covers 14 residues. CDR1 and CDR2 from the germline V gene are SGHTA and FQGNSA. The CDR3 DNA sequence: TGTGCCAGCATCTTAGGACAGCTTAACACTGAAGCTTTCTTT. It codes for CASILGQLNTEAFF.

The chain combines TRBV9 with TRBJ2-1; tentative D call: TRBD2 (5 bases). Germline assignment: CDR1 SGDLS and CDR2 YYNGEE. The CDR3 covers 16 residues. Trimming cost V 2 bases and J 10 bases, with 22 bases left between them. CDR3 sequence reads: CASSVGGDRVTGEQFF. The CDR3 nucleotides are TGTGCCAGCAGCGTTGGCGGTGATCGTGTTACGGGAGAGCAGTTCTTC. Using reference TRBV9 and TRBJ2-1 for the parts outside the CDR3, the full variable domain is DSGVTQTPKHLITATGQRVTLRCSPRSGDLSVYWYQQSLDQGLQFLIQYYNGEERAKGNILERFSAQQFPDLHSELNLSSLELGDSALYFCASSVGGDRVTGEQFFGPGTRLTVL.

CDR3 sequence: CASSGTGVDTGELFF. DNA for the CDR3: TGCGCCAGCAGCGGGACAGGAGTAGATACCGGGGAGCTGTTTTTT. The chain carries TRBV5-1 and TRBJ2-2, with 8 bases fitting TRBD1. This CDR3 spans 15 amino acids. The germline V gene encodes CDR1 SGHRS and CDR2 YFSETQ. Trimming took 4 bases from V and 5 from J; bases not matched to a gene: 7.

The CDR3 region has the DNA TGTGCCAGAAGCTGTGCGTCGCGAGACAGATTATTCTTTAGCTCCTACGAGCAGTACGTC. Protein: CARSCASRDRLFFSSYEQYV. This rearrangement joins TRBV5-3 to TRBJ2-7, with D perhaps TRBD1 (5 bases). TRBV5-3 is an open reading frame whose function is uncertain. V lost 3 bases to trimming and J lost 0 bases, with 28 bases between them. This CDR3 is 20 amino acids long.

This clone has just a few counts. This sequence joins TRBV4-1 and TRBJ2-3, with 14 bases lining up with TRBD2. CDR1 is MGHRA and CDR2 is YSYEKL in the germline V gene. The CDR3 has 16 amino acids. Trimming at V came to 4 bases and at J to 5 bases, leaving 5 bases not matched to a gene. DNA of the CDR3: TGCGCCAGCAGCCTTGGGACTAGCGGGAGTCTAGATACGCAGTATTTT. This codes for CASSLGTSGSLDTQYF.

The V and J genes are TRBV30 and TRBJ1-6, with 7 nucleotides matching TRBD1. Germline V gene data show CDR1 as GTSNPN and CDR2 as SVGIG (reference sequence). With 2 bases clipped from V and 0 bases from J, the junction kept 7 bases outside the gene matches. This CDR3 spans 17 amino acids. This chain's CDR3 is CAWSRGQLSSYNSPLHF. The CDR3 coding sequence is TGTGCCTGGAGTCGGGGACAGCTGAGCTCCTATAATTCACCCCTCCACTTT.

The chain joins TRBV2 to TRBJ2-1; TRBD1 is a possible D gene (5 bases). The V end was cut by 2 bases, the J end by 6 bases, with 23 bases between. The CDR3 extends over 18 amino acids. The germline V gene encodes CDR1 SNHLY and CDR2 FYNNEI. The CDR3 protein is CASSEPSWAGSRGNEQFF. The CDR3 bases are TGTGCCAGCAGTGAACCCAGTTGGGCAGGTAGTAGGGGCAATGAGCAGTTCTTC. Together with reference TRBV2 and TRBJ2-1, the CDR3 gives the full variable domain: EPEVTQTPSHQVTQMGQEVILRCVPISNHLYFYWYRQILGQKVEFLVSFYNNEISEKSEIFDDQFSVERPDGSNFTLKIRSTKLEDSAMYFCASSEPSWAGSRGNEQFFGPGTRLTVL.

The chain joins TRBV21-1 to TRBJ2-1; TRBD2, as called in the table, went unchecked against the DNA. TRBV21-1 is given as a pseudogene. The CDR3 has 17 amino acids. The chain's CDR3 is CASSKGTSGRKDNEQFF. CDR3 coding DNA: TGTGCCAGCAGCAAAGGGACTAGCGGGAGAAAAGACAATGAGCAGTTCTTC.

This chain connects TRBV5-6 to TRBJ2-3, with D tentatively TRBD2 (7 bases). Germline values: CDR1 SGHDT, CDR2 YYEEEE. There are 16 residues in the CDR3. V was trimmed by 2 bases and J by 0 bases, leaving 13 bases between them. CDR3 coding DNA: TGTGCCAGCAGCTTTGCGGGGGCGCGTAGCACAGATACGCAGTATTTT. Protein: CASSFAGARSTDTQYF.

There are a few counts of this clone. CDR3 protein: CASSLIGGLDGYTF. The CDR3 DNA reads as TGTGCCAGCAGCTTAATAGGGGGTCTCGATGGCTACACCTTC. This chain connects TRBV7-6 to TRBJ1-2; possible D gene TRBD1, 6 bases. This CDR3 contains 14 residues. The germline CDR1 and CDR2 sequences are SGHVS and FNYEAQ. With 2 bases removed from V and 6 bases from J, the gap between germline ends came to 13 bases.

This clone was seen a handful of times. The genes are TRBV6-6 and TRBJ1-6; D gene unclear. The CDR3 length is 14 residues. CDR1 is MNHNY and CDR2 is SVGAGI in the germline V gene (reference sequence). The V end lost 0 bases, the J end lost 8 bases, and 8 bases lay between the germline ends. The CDR3 sequence: CASSYSGEDSPLHF. DNA for the CDR3: TGTGCCAGCAGTTACTCGGGAGAAGATTCACCCCTCCACTTT.

The V and J genes are TRBV30 and TRBJ2-3, with 7 bases matching TRBD2. Losses at the gene ends were 3 bases for V and 13 bases for J; bases not matched to a gene: 13. This CDR3 contains 13 residues. Germline CDR1 and CDR2: GTSNPN and SVGIG (reference sequence). The DNA for the CDR3 is TGTGCCTGGAGCCCCGGGAGGCCGGAGAGGGAGTATTTT. Translation gives CAWSPGRPEREYF.

This clone was observed a handful of times. J is TRBJ1-4 and V is TRBV30; TRBD1 aligns across 10 bases. The CDR3 totals 15 residues. Germline CDR1 is GTSNPN and CDR2 is SVGIG (reference sequence). With V trimmed by 2 bases and J by 8 bases, 8 bases remained unmatched. CDR3 loop: CAWSPDRGPAEKLFF. The CDR3 DNA is TGTGCCTGGAGTCCCGACAGGGGGCCCGCGGAAAAACTGTTTTTT.

Notes on this clone: The sample contains more than one DNA sequence encoding this CDR3. This rearrangement joins TRBV5-1 to TRBJ1-1; no clear D gene. The germline gives CDR1 SGHRS, CDR2 YFSETQ. This CDR3 contains 14 residues. V dropped 0 bases and J dropped 0 bases, with 6 bases sitting between them. CDR3 sequence reads: CASSLGGVNTEAFF. For the CDR3, the DNA is TGCGCCAGCAGCTTGGGCGGAGTGAACACTGAAGCTTTCTTT.